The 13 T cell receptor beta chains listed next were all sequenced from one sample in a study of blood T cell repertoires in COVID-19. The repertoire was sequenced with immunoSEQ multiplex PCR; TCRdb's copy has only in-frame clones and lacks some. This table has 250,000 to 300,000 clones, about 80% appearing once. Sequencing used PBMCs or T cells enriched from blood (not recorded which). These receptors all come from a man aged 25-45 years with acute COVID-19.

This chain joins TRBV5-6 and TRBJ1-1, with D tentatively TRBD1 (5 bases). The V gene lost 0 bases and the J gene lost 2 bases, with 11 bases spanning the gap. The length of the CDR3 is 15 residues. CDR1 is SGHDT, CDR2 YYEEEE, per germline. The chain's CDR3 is CASSLVRAANTEAFF. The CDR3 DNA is TGTGCCAGCAGCTTGGTCAGGGCCGCTAACACTGAAGCTTTCTTT.

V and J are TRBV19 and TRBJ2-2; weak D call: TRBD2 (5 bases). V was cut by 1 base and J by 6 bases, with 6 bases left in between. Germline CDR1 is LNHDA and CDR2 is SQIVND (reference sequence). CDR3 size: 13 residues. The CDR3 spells CASSIVGAGELFF. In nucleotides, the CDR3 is TGTGCCAGTAGTATAGTCGGGGCCGGGGAGCTGTTTTTT.

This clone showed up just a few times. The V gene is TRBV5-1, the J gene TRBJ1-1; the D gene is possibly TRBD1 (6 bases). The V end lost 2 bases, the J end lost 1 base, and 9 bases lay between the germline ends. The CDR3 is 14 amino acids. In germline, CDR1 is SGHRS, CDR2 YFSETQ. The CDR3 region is CASSFTGQNTEAFF. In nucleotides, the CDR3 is TGCGCCAGCAGCTTTACAGGGCAGAACACTGAAGCTTTCTTT. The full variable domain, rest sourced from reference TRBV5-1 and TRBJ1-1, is KAGVTQTPRYLIKTRGQQVTLSCSPISGHRSVSWYQQTPGQGLQFLFEYFSETQRNKGNFPGRFSGRQFSNSRSEMNVSTLELGDSALYLCASSFTGQNTEAFFGQGTRLTVV.

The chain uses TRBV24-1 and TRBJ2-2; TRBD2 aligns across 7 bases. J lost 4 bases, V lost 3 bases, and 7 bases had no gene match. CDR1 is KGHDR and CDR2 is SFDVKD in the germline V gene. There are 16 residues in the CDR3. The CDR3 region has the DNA TGTGCCACCAGTGATGGAGCGGGGTGGCGCACCGGGGAGCTGTTTTTT. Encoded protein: CATSDGAGWRTGELFF.

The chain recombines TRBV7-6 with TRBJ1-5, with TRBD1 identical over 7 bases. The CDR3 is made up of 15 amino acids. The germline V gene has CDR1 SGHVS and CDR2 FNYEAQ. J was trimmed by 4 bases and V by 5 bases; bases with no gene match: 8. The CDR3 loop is CASSQQTGRNQPQHF. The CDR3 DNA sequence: TGTGCCAGCAGCCAACAGACAGGGAGAAATCAGCCCCAGCATTTT.

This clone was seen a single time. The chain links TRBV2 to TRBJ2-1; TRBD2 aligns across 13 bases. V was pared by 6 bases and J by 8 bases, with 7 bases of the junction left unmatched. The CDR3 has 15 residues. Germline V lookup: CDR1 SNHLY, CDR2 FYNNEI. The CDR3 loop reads CASSRLAGGGDEQFF. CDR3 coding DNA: TGTGCCAGCAGCCGACTAGCGGGAGGAGGCGATGAGCAGTTCTTC.

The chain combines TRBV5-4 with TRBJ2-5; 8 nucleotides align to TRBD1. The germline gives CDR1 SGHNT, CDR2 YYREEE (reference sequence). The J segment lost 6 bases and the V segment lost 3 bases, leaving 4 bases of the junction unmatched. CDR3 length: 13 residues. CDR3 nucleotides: TGTGCCAGCAGCTGGACAGGGCGGAAGACCCAGTACTTC. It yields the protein CASSWTGRKTQYF.

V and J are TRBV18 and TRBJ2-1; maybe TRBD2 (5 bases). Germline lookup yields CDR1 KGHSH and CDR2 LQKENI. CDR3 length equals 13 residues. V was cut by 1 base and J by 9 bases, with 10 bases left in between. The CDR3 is CASSPLKDFEQFF. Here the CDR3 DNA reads TGTGCCAGCTCACCACTAAAGGACTTTGAGCAGTTCTTC.

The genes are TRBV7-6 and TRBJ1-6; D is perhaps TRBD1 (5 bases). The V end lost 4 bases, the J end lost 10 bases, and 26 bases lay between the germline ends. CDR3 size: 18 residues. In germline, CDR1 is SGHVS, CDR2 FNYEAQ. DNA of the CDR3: TGTGCCAGCAGCTCGCTACCACCCCCTGGGGCAGGGAACTCACCCCTCCACTTT. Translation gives CASSSLPPPGAGNSPLHF.

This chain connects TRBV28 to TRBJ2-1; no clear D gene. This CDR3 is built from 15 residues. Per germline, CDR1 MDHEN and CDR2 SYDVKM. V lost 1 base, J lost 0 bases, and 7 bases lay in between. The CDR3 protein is CASSLSTISYNEQFF. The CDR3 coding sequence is TGTGCCAGCAGTTTATCTACCATCTCCTACAATGAGCAGTTCTTC.

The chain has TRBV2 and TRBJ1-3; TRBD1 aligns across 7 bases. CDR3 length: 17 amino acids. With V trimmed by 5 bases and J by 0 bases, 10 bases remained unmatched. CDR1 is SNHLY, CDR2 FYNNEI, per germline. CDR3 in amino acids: CASSPISGTVSGNTIYF. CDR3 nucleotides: TGTGCCAGCAGTCCCATCTCCGGGACAGTCTCTGGAAACACCATATATTTT.

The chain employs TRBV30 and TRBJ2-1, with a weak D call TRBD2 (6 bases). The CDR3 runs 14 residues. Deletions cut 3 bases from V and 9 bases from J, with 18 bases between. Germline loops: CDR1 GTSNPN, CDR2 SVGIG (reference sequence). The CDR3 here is CAWSPLAGRGEQFF. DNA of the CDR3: TGTGCCTGGAGCCCCCTGGCCGGGAGAGGTGAGCAGTTCTTC.

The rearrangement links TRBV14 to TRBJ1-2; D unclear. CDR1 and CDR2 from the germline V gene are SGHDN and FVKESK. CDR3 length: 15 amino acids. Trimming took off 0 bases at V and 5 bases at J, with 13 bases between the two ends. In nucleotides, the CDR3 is TGTGCCAGCAGCCAAGAAACCCACAGTCGATATGGCTACACCTTC. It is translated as CASSQETHSRYGYTF. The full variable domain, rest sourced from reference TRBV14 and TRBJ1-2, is EAGVTQFPSHSVIEKGQTVTLRCDPISGHDNLYWYRRVMGKEIKFLLHFVKESKQDESGMPNNRFLAERTGGTYSTLKVQPAELEDSGVYFCASSQETHSRYGYTFGSGTRLTVV.